The 15 T cell receptor beta chains in this list originate from one sample, sequenced in a study of blood T cells in healthy people across ages. A second PCR, run for roughly 7 to 11 cycles, used a sample-barcoded 5' primer plus a J-beta primer mix. TCRdb processed the 5' RACE reads anew with MiXCR; each CDR3 protein has one entry. The table shows 1.5 million to 2 million distinct CDR3 sequences, with roughly 32% occurring only once. Source material: blood. Receptors were obtained from a woman aged 25 to 39 in good health.

The chain has TRBV4-1 and TRBJ2-7, with D uncertain. CDR1 and CDR2 (germline): MGHRA, YSYEKL. This CDR3 comprises 13 residues. The ends were cut back, 3 bases at V and 3 bases at J, with 9 bases in the middle. This chain's CDR3 is CASSHRPDYEQYF. CDR3 DNA sequence: TGCGCCAGCAGCCATCGTCCCGACTACGAGCAGTACTTC.

As to this clonotype: The germline gene is not matched at one end of the junction; a read error may be the cause. This chain links TRBV6-2 or TRBV6-3 with TRBJ2-5, with TRBD2 matching 8 bases. This CDR3 region has 13 residues. Germline V lookup: CDR1 MNHEY, CDR2 SVGEGT. In DNA, the CDR3 is TGTGCCGGCAGGACCGGGACTAGTAGTGAGCAGTACTTC. This sequence encodes CAGRTGTSSEQYF.

The genes are TRBV9 and TRBJ2-1, with 9 bases matching TRBD2. J gave up 6 bases and V 4 bases, and 8 bases lay outside the gene matches. CDR1 is SGDLS and CDR2 is YYNGEE in the germline V gene. There are 15 residues in the CDR3. CDR3 residues: CASSLDAGGVNEQFF. The CDR3 DNA follows: TGTGCCAGCAGCCTAGATGCGGGAGGGGTCAATGAGCAGTTCTTC. The full variable domain, in which reference TRBV9 and TRBJ2-1 provide the parts outside the CDR3, is DSGVTQTPKHLITATGQRVTLRCSPRSGDLSVYWYQQSLDQGLQFLIQYYNGEERAKGNILERFSAQQFPDLHSELNLSSLELGDSALYFCASSLDAGGVNEQFFGPGTRLTVL.

This rearrangement joins TRBV5-1 to TRBJ2-1; TRBD2 matches at 12 bases. The CDR3 has 15 residues. Germline lookup yields CDR1 SGHRS and CDR2 YFSETQ. Trimming removed 4 bases from V and 8 bases from J; junction bases left unmatched: 7. CDR3 in amino acids: CASSGRLAGDDEQFF. The CDR3 nucleotides are TGCGCCAGCAGCGGAAGACTAGCGGGGGACGATGAGCAGTTCTTC.

This clonotype was observed a handful of times. The chain combines TRBV7-2 with TRBJ1-2; D is unresolved. The CDR3 has 14 residues. CDR1 is SGHTA, CDR2 FQGNSA, per germline. Trimming pared 5 bases from V and 5 bases from J, leaving 15 bases between. As DNA, the CDR3 is TGTGCCAGCAGCCAGCTGGCAGCCTCTTATGGCTACACCTTC. Protein: CASSQLAASYGYTF.

The chain combines TRBV27 with TRBJ2-3; 12 bases map to TRBD2. Trimming at V came to 4 bases and at J to 0 bases, leaving 8 bases not matched to a gene. The CDR3 totals 18 residues. Germline V gives CDR1 MNHEY, CDR2 SMNVEV (reference sequence). DNA for the CDR3: TGTGCCAGCAGTTCCGGACTAGCGGGGCGAGATAGCACAGATACGCAGTATTTT. Translated, it gives CASSSGLAGRDSTDTQYF.

The DNA of the CDR3 is TGTGCCAGCAGTCCCGGGCCTCCAGGGCGCCATAATTCACCCCTCCACTTT. Protein sequence: CASSPGPPGRHNSPLHF. The chain has TRBV12-3 or TRBV12-4 and TRBJ1-6, with D perhaps matching TRBD1 (5 bases). Deletions cut 5 bases from V and 5 bases from J, with 19 bases between. CDR3 length: 17 amino acids.

The chain is built from TRBV2 and TRBJ2-1; 9 nucleotides match TRBD1. This CDR3 contains 15 residues. V trimming: 4 bases; J trimming: 6 bases; junction bases outside the gene matches: 7. The germline CDR1 and CDR2 sequences are SNHLY and FYNNEI. CDR3 coding DNA: TGTGCCAGCAGTGGCCCACAGGGGGCGGTCAATGAGCAGTTCTTC. Its protein product is CASSGPQGAVNEQFF.

This clonotype was picked up a small number of times. The chain has TRBV3-1 and TRBJ2-1; D is unclear. Trimming pared 3 bases from V and 1 base from J, leaving 13 bases between. CDR1 is LGHDT and CDR2 is YNNKEL in the germline V gene (reference sequence). This CDR3 region has 16 residues. The CDR3 DNA follows: TGTGCCAGCAGCCACAGTGGAGTTCAGTCCTACAATGAGCAGTTCTTC. Residues: CASSHSGVQSYNEQFF.

V and J are TRBV10-2 and TRBJ2-2, with 11 bases fitting TRBD2. Losses at the gene ends were 8 bases for V and 6 bases for J; bases not matched to a gene: 5. In germline, CDR1 is WSHSY, CDR2 SAAADI. The CDR3 runs to 14 residues. CDR3 nucleotide sequence: TGCGCCAGCGATAGCGGGGGGGCCGCCGGGGAGCTGTTTTTT. This gives the protein CASDSGGAAGELFF.

This clonotype was seen a handful of times. This chain links TRBV2 with TRBJ1-2, with D unresolved. The V and J ends lost 7 bases and 1 base respectively, with 10 bases between them. The CDR3 contains 13 residues. CDR1 SNHLY and CDR2 FYNNEI come from the germline V gene. For the CDR3, the DNA is TGTGCCAGCAAGGCGGATCTTAACTATGGCTACACCTTC. Encoded protein: CASKADLNYGYTF.

There are a few counts of this clonotype. The gene calls are TRBV28 and TRBJ2-3; 12 bases line up with TRBD2. Unmatched junction bases numbered 5, after V lost 5 bases and J lost 2 bases. Germline CDR1 reads MDHEN; CDR2 reads SYDVKM. This CDR3 has 16 residues. CDR3 bases: TGTGCCAGCAGTACCCGGACTAGCGGGATCACAGATACGCAGTATTTT. Translating gives CASSTRTSGITDTQYF.

This clonotype was seen more than once but under ten times. This chain links TRBV20-1 with TRBJ2-7; D is possibly TRBD1 or TRBD2 (7 bases each). The CDR3 spans 16 residues. V lost 0 bases and J lost 5, with 20 bases in between. CDR1 is DFQATT and CDR2 is SNEGSKA in the germline V gene (reference sequence). The CDR3 protein is CSARDVGRGPKNEQYF. The DNA of the CDR3 is TGCAGTGCTAGAGATGTTGGGAGGGGGCCCAAGAACGAGCAGTACTTC.

The chain employs TRBV13 and TRBJ2-7; TRBD1 is a possible D gene (5 bases). The CDR3 contains 15 residues. Germline V gene sequence: CDR1 PRHDT, CDR2 FYEKMQ (reference sequence). V dropped 4 bases and J dropped 3 bases, with 16 bases sitting between them. This CDR3 reads CASSSTRGRYYEQYF. The CDR3 DNA reads TGTGCCAGCAGCTCGACAAGGGGCAGATACTACGAGCAGTACTTC. Looking up the rest from reference TRBV13 and TRBJ2-7 gives the full variable domain: AAGVIQSPRHLIKEKRETATLKCYPIPRHDTVYWYQQGPGQDPQFLISFYEKMQSDKGSIPDRFSAQQFSDYHSELNMSSLELGDSALYFCASSSTRGRYYEQYFGPGTRLTVT.

The sample holds a few counts of this clonotype. The chain uses TRBV10-3 and TRBJ2-5; D call uncertain. The CDR3 is 13 residues long. Per the germline V gene, CDR1 is ENHRY and CDR2 is SYGVKD. V dropped 4 bases and J dropped 2 bases, with 8 bases sitting between them. CDR3 loop: CAISVERQETQYF. The DNA of the CDR3 is TGTGCCATCAGTGTCGAAAGACAAGAGACCCAGTACTTC.